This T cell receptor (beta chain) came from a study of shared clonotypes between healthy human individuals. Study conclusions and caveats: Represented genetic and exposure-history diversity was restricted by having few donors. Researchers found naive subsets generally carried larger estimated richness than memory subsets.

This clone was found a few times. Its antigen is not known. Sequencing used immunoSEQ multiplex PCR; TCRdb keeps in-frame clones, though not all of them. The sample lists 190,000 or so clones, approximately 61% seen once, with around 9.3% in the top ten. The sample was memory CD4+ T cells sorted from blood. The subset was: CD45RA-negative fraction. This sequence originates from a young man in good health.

The CDR3 coding sequence is TGCGCCAGCGGAGAGCGGTACACAGATACGCAGTATTTT. Translating gives CASGERYTDTQYF. J is TRBJ2-3 and V is TRBV4-3; TRBD2 is a possible D gene (5 bases). The V gene lost 8 bases and the J gene lost 2 bases, with 11 bases spanning the gap. CDR1 is LGHNA, CDR2 YSLEER, per germline. The CDR3 has 13 residues.